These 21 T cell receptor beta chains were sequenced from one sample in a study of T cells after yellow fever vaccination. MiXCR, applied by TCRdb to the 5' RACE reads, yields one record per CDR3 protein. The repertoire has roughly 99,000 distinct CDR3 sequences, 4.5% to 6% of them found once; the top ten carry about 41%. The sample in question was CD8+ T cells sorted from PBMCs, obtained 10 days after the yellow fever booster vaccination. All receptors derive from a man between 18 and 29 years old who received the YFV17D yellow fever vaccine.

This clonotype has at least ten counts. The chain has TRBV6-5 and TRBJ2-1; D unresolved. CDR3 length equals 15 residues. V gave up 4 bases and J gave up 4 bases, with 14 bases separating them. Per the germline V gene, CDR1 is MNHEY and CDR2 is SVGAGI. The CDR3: CASSSHASEYNEQFF. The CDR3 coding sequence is TGTGCCAGCAGTTCGCACGCCTCAGAGTACAATGAGCAGTTCTTC.

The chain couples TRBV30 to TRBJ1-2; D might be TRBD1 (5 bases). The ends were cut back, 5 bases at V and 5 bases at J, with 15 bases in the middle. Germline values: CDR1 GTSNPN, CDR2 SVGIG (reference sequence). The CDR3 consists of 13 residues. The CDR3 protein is CAWAKQGFYGYTF. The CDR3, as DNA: TGTGCCTGGGCCAAGCAGGGATTTTATGGCTACACCTTC.

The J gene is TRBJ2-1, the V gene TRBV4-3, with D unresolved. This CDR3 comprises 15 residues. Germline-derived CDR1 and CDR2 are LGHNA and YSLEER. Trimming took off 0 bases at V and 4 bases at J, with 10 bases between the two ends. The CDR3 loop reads CASSQDFEGYNEQFF. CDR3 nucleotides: TGCGCCAGCAGCCAAGATTTCGAAGGGTACAATGAGCAGTTCTTC.

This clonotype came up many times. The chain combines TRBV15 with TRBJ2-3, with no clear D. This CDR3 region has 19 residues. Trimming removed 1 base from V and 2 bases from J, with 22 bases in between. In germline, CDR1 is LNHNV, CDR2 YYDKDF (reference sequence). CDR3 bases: TGTGCCACCAGCAGAGGAGGAAGTCTTCACTCTAAAGACACAGATACGCAGTATTTT. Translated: CATSRGGSLHSKDTDTQYF.

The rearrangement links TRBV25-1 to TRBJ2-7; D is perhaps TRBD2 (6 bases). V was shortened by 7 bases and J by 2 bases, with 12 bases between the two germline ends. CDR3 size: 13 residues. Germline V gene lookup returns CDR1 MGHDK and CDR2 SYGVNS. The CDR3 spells CASTPGGTYEQYF. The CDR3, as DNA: TGTGCCAGCACCCCCGGGGGTACCTACGAGCAGTACTTC.

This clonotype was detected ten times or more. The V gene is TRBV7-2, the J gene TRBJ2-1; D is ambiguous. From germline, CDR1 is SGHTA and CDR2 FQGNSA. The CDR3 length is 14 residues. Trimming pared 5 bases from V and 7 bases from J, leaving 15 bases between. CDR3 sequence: CASSRTDGRNEQFF. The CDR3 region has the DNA TGTGCCAGCAGCCGCACGGACGGTAGGAATGAGCAGTTCTTC. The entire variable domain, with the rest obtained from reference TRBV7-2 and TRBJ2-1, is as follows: GAGVSQSPSNKVTEKGKDVELRCDPISGHTALYWYRQSLGQGLEFLIYFQGNSAPDKSGLPSDRFSAERTGGSVSTLTIQRTQQEDSAVYLCASSRTDGRNEQFFGPGTRLTVL.

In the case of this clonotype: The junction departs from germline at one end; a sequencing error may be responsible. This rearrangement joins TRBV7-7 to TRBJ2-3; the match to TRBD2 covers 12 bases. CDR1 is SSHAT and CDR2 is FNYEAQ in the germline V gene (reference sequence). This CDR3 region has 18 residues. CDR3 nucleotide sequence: TGTGCTAGCAGCTTACGTCCCGGACTAGCGGGGAGCACAGATACGCAGTATTTT. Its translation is CASSLRPGLAGSTDTQYF.

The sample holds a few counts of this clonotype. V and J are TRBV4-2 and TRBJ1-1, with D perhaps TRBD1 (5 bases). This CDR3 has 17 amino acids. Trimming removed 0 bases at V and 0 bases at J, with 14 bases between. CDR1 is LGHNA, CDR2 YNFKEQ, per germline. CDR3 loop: CASSQDQGARLNTEAFF. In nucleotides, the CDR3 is TGTGCCAGCAGCCAAGATCAAGGGGCCCGACTGAACACTGAAGCTTTCTTT.

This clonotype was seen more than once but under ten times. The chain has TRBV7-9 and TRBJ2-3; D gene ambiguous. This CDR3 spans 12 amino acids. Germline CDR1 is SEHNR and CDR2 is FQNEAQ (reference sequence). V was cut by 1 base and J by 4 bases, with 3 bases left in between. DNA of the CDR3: TGTGCCAGCAGCTTAGATTCAGATACGCAGTATTTT. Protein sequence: CASSLDSDTQYF.

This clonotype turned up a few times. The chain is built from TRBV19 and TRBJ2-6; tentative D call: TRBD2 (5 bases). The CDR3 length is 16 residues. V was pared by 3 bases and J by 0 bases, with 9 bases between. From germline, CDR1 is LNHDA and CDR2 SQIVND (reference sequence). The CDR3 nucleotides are TGTGCCAGTAGTATTCGGGGAACCTCTGGGGCCAACGTCCTGACTTTC. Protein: CASSIRGTSGANVLTF. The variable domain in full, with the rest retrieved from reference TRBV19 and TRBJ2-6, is DGGITQSPKYLFRKEGQNVTLSCEQNLNHDAMYWYRQDPGQGLRLIYYSQIVNDFQKGDIAEGYSVSREKKESFPLTVTSAQKNPTAFYLCASSIRGTSGANVLTFGAGSRLTVL.

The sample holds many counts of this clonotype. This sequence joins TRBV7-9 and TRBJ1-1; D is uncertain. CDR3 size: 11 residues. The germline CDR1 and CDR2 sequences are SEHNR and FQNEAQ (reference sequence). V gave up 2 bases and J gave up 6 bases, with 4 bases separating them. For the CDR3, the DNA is TGTGCCAGCAGCTTAATTGCTGAAGCTTTCTTT. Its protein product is CASSLIAEAFF.

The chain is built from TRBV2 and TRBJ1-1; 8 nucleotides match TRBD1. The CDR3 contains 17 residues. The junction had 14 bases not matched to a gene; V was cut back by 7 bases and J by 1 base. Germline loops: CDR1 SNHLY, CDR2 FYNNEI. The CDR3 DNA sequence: TGTGCCAGCAATAAAGCAGGGGGCCAAAGGTGGAACACTGAAGCTTTCTTT. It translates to CASNKAGGQRWNTEAFF.

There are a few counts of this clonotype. DNA for the CDR3: TGTGCCAGCAGCTTTTTGGGGAGCCCGCCGGGAGAGCAGTACTTC. Translating it yields CASSFLGSPPGEQYF. The chain employs TRBV7-2 and TRBJ2-7; perhaps TRBD2 as D (5 bases). The V and J ends lost 3 bases and 7 bases respectively, with 19 bases between them. This CDR3 has 15 amino acids. Germline V gene data show CDR1 as SGHTA and CDR2 as FQGNSA.

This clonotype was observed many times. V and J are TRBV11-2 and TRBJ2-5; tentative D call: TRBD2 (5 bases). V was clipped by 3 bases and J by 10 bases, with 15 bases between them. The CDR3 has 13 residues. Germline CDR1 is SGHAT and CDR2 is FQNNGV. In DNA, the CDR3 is TGTGCCAGCAGCTTTGACTCCCCCCGGGACCAGTACTTC. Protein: CASSFDSPRDQYF.

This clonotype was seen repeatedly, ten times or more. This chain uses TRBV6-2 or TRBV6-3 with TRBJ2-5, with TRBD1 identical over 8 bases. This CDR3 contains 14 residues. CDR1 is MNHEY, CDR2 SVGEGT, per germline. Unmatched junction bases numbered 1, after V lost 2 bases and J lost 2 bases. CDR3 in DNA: TGTGCCAGCAGTTACCGGGACAGGCAAGAGACCCAGTACTTC. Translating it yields CASSYRDRQETQYF.

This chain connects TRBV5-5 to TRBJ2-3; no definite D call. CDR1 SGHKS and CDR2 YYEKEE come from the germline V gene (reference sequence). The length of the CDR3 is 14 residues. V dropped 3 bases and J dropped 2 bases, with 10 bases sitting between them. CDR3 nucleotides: TGTGCCAGCAGCTCCCGGATCAACACAGATACGCAGTATTTT. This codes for CASSSRINTDTQYF.

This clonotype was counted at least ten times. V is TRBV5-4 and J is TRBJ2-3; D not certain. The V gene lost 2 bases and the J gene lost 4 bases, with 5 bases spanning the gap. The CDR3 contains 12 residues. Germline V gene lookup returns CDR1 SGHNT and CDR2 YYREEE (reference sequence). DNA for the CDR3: TGTGCCAGCAGCTTCAGCGCAGATACGCAGTATTTT. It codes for CASSFSADTQYF.

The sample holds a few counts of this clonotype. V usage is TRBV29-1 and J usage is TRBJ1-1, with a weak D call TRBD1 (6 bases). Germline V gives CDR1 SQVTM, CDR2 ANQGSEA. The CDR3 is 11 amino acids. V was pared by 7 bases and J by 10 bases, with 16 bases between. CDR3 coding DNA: TGCAGCGCCCTCCTTGGACAGTTAGCTTTCTTT. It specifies CSALLGQLAFF.

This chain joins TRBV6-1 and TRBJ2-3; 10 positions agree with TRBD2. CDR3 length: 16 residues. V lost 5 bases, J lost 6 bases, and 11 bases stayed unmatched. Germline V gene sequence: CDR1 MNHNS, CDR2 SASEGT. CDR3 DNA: TGTGCCAGCAGTCAGCTAGCGGGGGCCCTTAGGGATACGCAGTATTTT. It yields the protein CASSQLAGALRDTQYF.

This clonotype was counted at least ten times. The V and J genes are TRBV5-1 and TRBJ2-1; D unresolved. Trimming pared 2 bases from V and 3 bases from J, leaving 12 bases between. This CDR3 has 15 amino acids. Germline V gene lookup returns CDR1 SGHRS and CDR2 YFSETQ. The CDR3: CASSLEPTFYNEQFF. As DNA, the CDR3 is TGCGCCAGCAGCTTAGAGCCAACTTTCTACAATGAGCAGTTCTTC.

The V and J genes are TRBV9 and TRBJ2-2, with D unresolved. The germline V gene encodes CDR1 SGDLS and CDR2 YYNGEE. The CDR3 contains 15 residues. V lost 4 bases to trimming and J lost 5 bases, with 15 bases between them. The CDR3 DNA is TGTGCCAGCAGCATGAAGCCCCCCGAAACCGGGGAGCTGTTTTTT. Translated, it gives CASSMKPPETGELFF.